The TCR beta chain described here comes from a study of cytomegalovirus exposure and HLA in healthy donors. Concerning this clone itself: One end of the junction does not line up with germline, which may come from a read error. The same CDR3 arises from other DNA sequences in this sample as well.

Germline V gene sequence: CDR1 SGHRS, CDR2 YFSETQ. This CDR3 region has 18 residues. The PCR was carried out with 60 Vbeta primers and 13 Jbeta primers. The data were produced by immunoSEQ multiplex PCR, yet TCRdb's version contains in-frame clones alone and is incomplete. The sample includes some 200,000 clones, around four fifths seen only once; the top ten take approximately 2.5%. This TCR was recovered from a woman in her thirties or forties in good health and CMV-seronegative. The V call is TRBV5-1, the J call TRBJ1-1; 11 bases are a match to TRBD1. Sequenced input: PBMCs. The CDR3 reads CASSLEEDRGRLDTEAFF. The CDR3, as DNA: TGCGCCAGCAGCTTGGAGGAGGACAGGGGGCGTTTGGACACTGAGGCTTTCTTT.